This TCR beta chain comes out of a study of radiotherapy plus CTLA-4 blockade in lung cancer. The wider study: There were objective responses in approximately 20% of patients, and over 30% had disease control. Regarding the study as a whole: Radiotherapy plus ipilimumab was followed by expansion in blood of tumor-derived TCR clones.

Turning to this clone: Its antigen is currently unknown.

Assay: immunoSEQ multiplex PCR; the TCRdb copy retains only in-frame clones and omits some. The top ten hold around 3.6% of the sample, which has 89,000 or so clones, 75% to 90% seen once. Germline V lookup: CDR1 MDHEN, CDR2 SYDVKM. The CDR3 spans 13 residues. After removal of 5 bases from V and 15 bases from J, the junction contained 12 bases not matched to a gene. The sequences come from peripheral blood, collected from a patient treated with radiotherapy plus ipilimumab. This chain connects TRBV28 to TRBJ2-4, with 8 bases lining up with TRBD1. The origin of this receptor is a human donor with non-small cell lung cancer who had a partial response to radiotherapy plus ipilimumab. The CDR3 region has the DNA TGTGCCAGCAGTCTTCAATCCGGGACAGGACGGTACTTC. Protein product: CASSLQSGTGRYF. The complete variable domain, with remaining parts taken from reference TRBV28 and TRBJ2-4, reads DVKVTQSSRYLVKRTGEKVFLECVQDMDHENMFWYRQDPGLGLRLIYFSYDVKMKEKGDIPEGYSVSREKKERFSLILESASTNQTSMYLCASSLQSGTGRYFGAGTRLSVL.